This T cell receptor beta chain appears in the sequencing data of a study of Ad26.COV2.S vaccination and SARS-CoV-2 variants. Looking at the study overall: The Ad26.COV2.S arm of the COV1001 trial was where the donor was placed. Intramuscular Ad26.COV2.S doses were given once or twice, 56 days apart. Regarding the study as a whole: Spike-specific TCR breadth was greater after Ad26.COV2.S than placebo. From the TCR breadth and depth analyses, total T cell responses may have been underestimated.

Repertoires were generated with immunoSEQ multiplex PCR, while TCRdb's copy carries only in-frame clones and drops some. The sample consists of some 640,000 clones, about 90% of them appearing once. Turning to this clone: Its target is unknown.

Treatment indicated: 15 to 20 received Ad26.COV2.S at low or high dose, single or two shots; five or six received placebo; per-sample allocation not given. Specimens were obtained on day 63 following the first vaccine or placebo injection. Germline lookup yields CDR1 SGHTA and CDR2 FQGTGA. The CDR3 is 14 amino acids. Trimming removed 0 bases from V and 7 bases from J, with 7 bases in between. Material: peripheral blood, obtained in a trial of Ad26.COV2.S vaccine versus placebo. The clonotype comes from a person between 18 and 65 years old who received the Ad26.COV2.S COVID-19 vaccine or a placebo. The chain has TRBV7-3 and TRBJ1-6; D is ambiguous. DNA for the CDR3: TGTGCCAGCAGCTTAACAGGATGGAATTCACCCCTCCACTTT. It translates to CASSLTGWNSPLHF.